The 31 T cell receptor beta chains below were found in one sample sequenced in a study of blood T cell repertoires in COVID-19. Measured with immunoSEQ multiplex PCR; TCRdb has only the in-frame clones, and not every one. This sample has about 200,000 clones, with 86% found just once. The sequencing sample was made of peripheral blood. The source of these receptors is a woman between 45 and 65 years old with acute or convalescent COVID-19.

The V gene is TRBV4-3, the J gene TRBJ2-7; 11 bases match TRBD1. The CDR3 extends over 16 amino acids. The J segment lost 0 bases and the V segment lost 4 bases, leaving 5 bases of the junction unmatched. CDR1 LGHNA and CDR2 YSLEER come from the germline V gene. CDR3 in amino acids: CASSPGQGAVSYEQYF. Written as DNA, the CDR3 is TGCGCCAGCAGCCCCGGACAGGGGGCCGTCTCCTACGAGCAGTACTTC.

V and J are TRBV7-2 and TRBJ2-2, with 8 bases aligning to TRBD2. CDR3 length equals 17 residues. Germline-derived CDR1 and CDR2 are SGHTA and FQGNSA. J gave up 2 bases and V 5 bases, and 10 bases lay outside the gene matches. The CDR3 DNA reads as TGTGCCAGCAGCCCCGGGGGGGGGCGGTTCAACACCGGGGAGCTGTTTTTT. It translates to CASSPGGGRFNTGELFF.

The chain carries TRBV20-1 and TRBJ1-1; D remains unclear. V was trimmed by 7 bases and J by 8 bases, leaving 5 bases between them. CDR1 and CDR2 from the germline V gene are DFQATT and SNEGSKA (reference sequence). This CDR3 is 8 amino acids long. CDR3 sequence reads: CSVLEAFF. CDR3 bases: TGCAGTGTTCTGGAAGCTTTCTTT.

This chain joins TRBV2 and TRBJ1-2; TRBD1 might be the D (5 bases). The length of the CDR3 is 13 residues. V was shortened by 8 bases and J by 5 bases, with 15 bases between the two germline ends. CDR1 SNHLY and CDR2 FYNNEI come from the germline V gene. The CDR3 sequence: CASGGGGPYGYTF. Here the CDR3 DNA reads TGTGCCAGCGGCGGGGGAGGGCCATATGGCTACACCTTC.

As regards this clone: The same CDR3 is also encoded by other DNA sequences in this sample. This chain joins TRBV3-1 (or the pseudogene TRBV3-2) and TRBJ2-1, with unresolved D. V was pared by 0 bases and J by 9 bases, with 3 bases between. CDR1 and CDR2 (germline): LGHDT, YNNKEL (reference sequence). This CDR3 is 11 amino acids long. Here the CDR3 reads CASSQDREQFF. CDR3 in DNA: TGTGCCAGCAGCCAAGATCGTGAGCAGTTCTTC.

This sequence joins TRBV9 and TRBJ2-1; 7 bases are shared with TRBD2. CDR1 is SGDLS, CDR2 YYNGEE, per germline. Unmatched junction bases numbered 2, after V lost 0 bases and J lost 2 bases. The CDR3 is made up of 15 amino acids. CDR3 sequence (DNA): TGTGCCAGCAGCGTAGGGGCGGGGGCCTACAATGAGCAGTTCTTC. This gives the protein CASSVGAGAYNEQFF. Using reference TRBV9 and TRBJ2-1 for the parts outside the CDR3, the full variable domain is DSGVTQTPKHLITATGQRVTLRCSPRSGDLSVYWYQQSLDQGLQFLIQYYNGEERAKGNILERFSAQQFPDLHSELNLSSLELGDSALYFCASSVGAGAYNEQFFGPGTRLTVL.

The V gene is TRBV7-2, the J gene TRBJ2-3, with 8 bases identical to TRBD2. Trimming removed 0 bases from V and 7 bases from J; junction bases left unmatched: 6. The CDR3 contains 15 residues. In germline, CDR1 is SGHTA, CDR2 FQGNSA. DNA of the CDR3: TGTGCCAGCAGCTTAGCTAGCGGGAATGGACATACGCAGTATTTT. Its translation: CASSLASGNGHTQYF.

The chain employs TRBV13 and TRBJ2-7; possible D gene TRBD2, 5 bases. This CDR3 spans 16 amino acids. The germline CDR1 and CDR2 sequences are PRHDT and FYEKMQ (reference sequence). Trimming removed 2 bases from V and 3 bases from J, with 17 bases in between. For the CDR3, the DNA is TGTGCCAGCAGCTTAAACACTGATCACCGGGACTACGAGCAGTACTTC. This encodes CASSLNTDHRDYEQYF.

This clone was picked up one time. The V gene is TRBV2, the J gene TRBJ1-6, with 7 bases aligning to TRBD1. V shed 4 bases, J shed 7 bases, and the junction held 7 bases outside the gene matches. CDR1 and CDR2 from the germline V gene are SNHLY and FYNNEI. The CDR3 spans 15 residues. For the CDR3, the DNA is TGTGCCAGCAGTGGGACAGGAACCCAAAATTCACCCCTCCACTTT. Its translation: CASSGTGTQNSPLHF.

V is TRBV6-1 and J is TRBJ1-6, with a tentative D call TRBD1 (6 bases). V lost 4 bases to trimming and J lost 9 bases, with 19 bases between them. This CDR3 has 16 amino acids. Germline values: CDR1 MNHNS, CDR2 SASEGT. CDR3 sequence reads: CASSVPQRGMASPLHF. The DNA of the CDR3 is TGTGCCAGCAGTGTACCTCAAAGGGGGATGGCTTCACCCCTCCACTTT.

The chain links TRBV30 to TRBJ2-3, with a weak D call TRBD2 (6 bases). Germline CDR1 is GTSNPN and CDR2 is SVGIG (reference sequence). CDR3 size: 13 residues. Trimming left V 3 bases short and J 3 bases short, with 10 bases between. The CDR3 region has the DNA TGTGCCTGGAGGCACGGGACTACAGATACGCAGTATTTT. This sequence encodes CAWRHGTTDTQYF.

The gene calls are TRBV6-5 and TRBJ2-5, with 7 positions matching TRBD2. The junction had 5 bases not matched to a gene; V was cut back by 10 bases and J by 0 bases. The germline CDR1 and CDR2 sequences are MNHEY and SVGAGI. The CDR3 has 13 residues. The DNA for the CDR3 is TGTGCCACTGGAAGCGGGGACCAAGAGACCCAGTACTTC. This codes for CATGSGDQETQYF.

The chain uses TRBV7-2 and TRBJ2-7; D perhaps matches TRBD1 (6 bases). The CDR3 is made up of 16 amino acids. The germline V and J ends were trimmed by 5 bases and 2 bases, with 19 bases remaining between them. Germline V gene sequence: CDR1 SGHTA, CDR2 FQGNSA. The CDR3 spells CASSPHQGSFPYEQYF. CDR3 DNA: TGTGCCAGCAGCCCTCATCAGGGGTCCTTCCCCTACGAGCAGTACTTC.

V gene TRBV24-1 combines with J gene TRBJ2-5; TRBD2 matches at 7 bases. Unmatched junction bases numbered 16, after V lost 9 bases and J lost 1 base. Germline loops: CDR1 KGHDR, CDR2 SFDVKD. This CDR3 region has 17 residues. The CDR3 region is CATPRFSTSHPQETQYF. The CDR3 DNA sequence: TGTGCCACCCCTCGGTTTTCGACTAGCCACCCCCAAGAGACCCAGTACTTC.

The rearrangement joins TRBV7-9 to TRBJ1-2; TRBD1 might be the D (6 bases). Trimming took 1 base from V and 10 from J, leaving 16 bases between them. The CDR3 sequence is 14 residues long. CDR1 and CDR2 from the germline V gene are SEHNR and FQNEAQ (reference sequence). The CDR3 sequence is CASSLDGTQEDYTF. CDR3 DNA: TGTGCCAGCAGCTTAGATGGGACACAGGAGGACTACACCTTC. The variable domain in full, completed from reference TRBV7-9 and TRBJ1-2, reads DTGVSQNPRHKITKRGQNVTFRCDPISEHNRLYWYRQTLGQGPEFLTYFQNEAQLEKSRLLSDRFSAERPKGSFSTLEIQRTEQGDSAMYLCASSLDGTQEDYTFGSGTRLTVV.

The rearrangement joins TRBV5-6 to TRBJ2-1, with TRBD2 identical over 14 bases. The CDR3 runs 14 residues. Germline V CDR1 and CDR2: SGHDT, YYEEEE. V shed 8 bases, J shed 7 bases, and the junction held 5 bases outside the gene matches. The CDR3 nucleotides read TGTGCCAGTACCGGGACTAGCGGGAGTAATGAGCAGTTCTTC. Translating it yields CASTGTSGSNEQFF. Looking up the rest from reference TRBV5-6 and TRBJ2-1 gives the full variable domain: DAGVTQSPTHLIKTRGQQVTLRCSPKSGHDTVSWYQQALGQGPQFIFQYYEEEERQRGNFPDRFSGHQFPNYSSELNVNALLLGDSALYLCASTGTSGSNEQFFGPGTRLTVL.

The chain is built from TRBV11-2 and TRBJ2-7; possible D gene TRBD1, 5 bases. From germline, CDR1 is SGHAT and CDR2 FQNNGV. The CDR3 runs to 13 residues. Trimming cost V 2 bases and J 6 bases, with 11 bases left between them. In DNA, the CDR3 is TGTGCCAGCAGCTTAACCAAACAGGTCGAGCAGTACTTC. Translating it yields CASSLTKQVEQYF.

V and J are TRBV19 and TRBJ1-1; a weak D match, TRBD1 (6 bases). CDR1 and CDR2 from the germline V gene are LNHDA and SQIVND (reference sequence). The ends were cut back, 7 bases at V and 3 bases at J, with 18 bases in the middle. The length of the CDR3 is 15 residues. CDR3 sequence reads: CASIRNRVRYTEAFF. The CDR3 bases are TGTGCCAGTATCCGGAACAGGGTTAGGTACACTGAAGCTTTCTTT. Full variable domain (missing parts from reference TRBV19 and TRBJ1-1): DGGITQSPKYLFRKEGQNVTLSCEQNLNHDAMYWYRQDPGQGLRLIYYSQIVNDFQKGDIAEGYSVSREKKESFPLTVTSAQKNPTAFYLCASIRNRVRYTEAFFGQGTRLTVV.

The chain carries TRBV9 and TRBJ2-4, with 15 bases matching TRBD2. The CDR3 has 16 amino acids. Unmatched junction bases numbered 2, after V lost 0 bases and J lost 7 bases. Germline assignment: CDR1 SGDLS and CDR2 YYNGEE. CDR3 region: CASSVAGTSGRNIQYF. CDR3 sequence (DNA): TGTGCCAGCAGCGTAGCTGGGACTAGCGGGAGGAACATTCAGTACTTC.

CDR3 coding DNA: TGTGCCAGCAGTTACTGGGGGAGGGGGAACACTGAAGCTTTCTTT. The encoded protein is CASSYWGRGNTEAFF. The rearrangement links TRBV6-5 to TRBJ1-1, with D possibly matching TRBD1 (5 bases). This CDR3 has 15 residues. V lost 1 base and J lost 1, with 10 bases in between. Germline V lookup: CDR1 MNHEY, CDR2 SVGAGI.

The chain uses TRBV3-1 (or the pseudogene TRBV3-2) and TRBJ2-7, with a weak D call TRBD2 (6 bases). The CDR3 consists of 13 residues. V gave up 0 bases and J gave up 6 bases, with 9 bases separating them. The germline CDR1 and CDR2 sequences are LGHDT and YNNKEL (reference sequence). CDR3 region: CASSQDPGGEQYF. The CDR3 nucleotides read TGTGCCAGCAGCCAAGATCCCGGGGGCGAGCAGTACTTC.

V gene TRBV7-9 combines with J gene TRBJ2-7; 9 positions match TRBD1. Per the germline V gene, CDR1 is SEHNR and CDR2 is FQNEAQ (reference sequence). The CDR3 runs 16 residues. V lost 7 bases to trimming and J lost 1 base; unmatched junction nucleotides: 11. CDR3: CASTELAGTGSYEQYF. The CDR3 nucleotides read TGTGCCAGCACCGAACTCGCCGGGACAGGGTCCTACGAGCAGTACTTC.

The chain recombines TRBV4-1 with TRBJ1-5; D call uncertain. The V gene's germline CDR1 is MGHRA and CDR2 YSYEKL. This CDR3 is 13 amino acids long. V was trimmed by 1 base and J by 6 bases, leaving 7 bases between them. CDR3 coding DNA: TGCGCCAGCAGCCAAGTAAACGGTCAGCCCCAGCATTTT. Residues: CASSQVNGQPQHF.

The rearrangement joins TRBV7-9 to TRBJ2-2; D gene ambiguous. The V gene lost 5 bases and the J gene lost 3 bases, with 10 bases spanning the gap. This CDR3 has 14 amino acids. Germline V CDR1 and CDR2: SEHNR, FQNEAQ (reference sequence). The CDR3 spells CASSPDTDTGELFF. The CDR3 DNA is TGTGCCAGCAGCCCCGACACTGACACCGGGGAGCTGTTTTTT.

The DNA of the CDR3 is TGTGCCAGCAGCTTTGGGGGGACAGCCTACGAGCAGTACTTC. Translating it yields CASSFGGTAYEQYF. This chain links TRBV5-6 with TRBJ2-7; a possible D gene is TRBD1 (7 bases). This CDR3 has 14 amino acids. V dropped 2 bases and J dropped 2 bases, with 11 bases sitting between them. The V gene's germline CDR1 is SGHDT and CDR2 YYEEEE.

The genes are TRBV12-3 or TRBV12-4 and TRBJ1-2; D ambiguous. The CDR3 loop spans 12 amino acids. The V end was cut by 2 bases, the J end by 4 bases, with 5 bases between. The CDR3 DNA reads TGTGCCAGCAGTTTAAACGGCTATGGCTACACCTTC. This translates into CASSLNGYGYTF.

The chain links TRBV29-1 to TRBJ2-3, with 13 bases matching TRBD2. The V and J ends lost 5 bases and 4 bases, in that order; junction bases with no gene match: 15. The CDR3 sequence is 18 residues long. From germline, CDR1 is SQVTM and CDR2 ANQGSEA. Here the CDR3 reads CSVTGGLAGAEGADTQYF. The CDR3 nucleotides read TGCAGCGTTACGGGCGGACTAGCGGGAGCGGAGGGGGCAGATACGCAGTATTTT.

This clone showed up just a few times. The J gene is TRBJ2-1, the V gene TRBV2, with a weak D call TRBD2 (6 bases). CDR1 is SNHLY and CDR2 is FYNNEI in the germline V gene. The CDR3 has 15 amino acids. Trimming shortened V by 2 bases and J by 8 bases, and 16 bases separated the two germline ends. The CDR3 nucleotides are TGTGCCAGCAGTGAATTAACCAGCGGCGGGGATGAGCAGTTCTTC. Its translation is CASSELTSGGDEQFF.

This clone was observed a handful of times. DNA for the CDR3: TGTGCCAGCAGTTACGCGGCTAGCCAATCCTACGAGCAGTACTTC. As protein: CASSYAASQSYEQYF. J is TRBJ2-7 and V is TRBV6-5; D might be TRBD2 (5 bases). The germline V gene has CDR1 MNHEY and CDR2 SVGAGI. The germline V and J ends were trimmed by 2 bases and 1 base, with 12 bases remaining between them. This CDR3 is built from 15 residues.

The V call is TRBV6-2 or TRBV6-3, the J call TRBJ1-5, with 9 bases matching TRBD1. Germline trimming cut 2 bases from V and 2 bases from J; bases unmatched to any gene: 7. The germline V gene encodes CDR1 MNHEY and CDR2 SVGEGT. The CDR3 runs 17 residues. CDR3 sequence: CASSYPDRGGGNQPQHF. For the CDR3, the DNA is TGTGCCAGCAGTTACCCGGACAGGGGTGGTGGCAATCAGCCCCAGCATTTT.

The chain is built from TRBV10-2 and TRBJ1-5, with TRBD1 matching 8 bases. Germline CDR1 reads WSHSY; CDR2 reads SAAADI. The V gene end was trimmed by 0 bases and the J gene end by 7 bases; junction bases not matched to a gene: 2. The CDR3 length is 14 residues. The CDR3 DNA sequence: TGCGCCAGCAGTGAGTCGACAGGGGACCAGCCCCAGCATTTT. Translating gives CASSESTGDQPQHF.